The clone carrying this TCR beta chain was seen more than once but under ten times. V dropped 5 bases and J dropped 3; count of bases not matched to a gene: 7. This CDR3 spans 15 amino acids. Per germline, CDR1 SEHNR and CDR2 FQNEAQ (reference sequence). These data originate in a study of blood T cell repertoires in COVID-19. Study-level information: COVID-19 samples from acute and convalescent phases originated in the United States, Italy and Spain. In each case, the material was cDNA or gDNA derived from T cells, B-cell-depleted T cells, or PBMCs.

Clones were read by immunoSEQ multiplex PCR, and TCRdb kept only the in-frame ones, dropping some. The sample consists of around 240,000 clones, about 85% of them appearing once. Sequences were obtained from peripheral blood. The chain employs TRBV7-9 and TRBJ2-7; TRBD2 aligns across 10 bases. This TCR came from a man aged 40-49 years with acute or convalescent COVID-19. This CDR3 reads CASSATSGVYYEQYF. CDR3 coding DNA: TGTGCCAGCAGCGCAACTAGCGGGGTCTACTACGAGCAGTACTTC. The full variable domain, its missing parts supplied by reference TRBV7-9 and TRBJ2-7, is DTGVSQNPRHKITKRGQNVTFRCDPISEHNRLYWYRQTLGQGPEFLTYFQNEAQLEKSRLLSDRFSAERPKGSFSTLEIQRTEQGDSAMYLCASSATSGVYYEQYFGPGTRLTVT.